This TCR beta chain was documented in a study of T cells in Graves' hyperthyroidism and ophthalmopathy. Turning to the study itself: Initial diagnosis, before any treatment, was when peripheral blood was collected.

CDR3 size: 15 residues. Trimming shortened V by 2 bases and J by 5 bases, and 16 bases separated the two germline ends. Per the germline V gene, CDR1 is SQVTM and CDR2 is ANQGSEA. Ten or more counts support this clonotype. Graves' hyperthyroidism was deemed stable given no ophthalmopathy progression within 18 months. Hyperthyroidism in the patients, aged 18 to 65, was newly diagnosed and under 2 months in duration. The source material, RNA transcripts, was used to amplify TCR beta CDR3 regions. The TCR CDR3 first-round RT-PCR relied on the HTBI primer set. TCRdb itself ran the multiplex PCR reads through MiXCR, one entry per CDR3 protein. This sample carries roughly 380,000 distinct CDR3 sequences, roughly 15% of them seen once, and the ten largest clones take around 5.3%.

The genes are TRBV29-1 and TRBJ2-1; tentatively, D is TRBD2 (5 bases). What was sequenced was blood. The TCR comes from a woman aged 18-30 years with Graves' hyperthyroidism. The CDR3 DNA is TGCAGCGTTGAAACTTTACTAGGAATGCACAATGAGCAGTTCTTC. This gives the protein CSVETLLGMHNEQFF.